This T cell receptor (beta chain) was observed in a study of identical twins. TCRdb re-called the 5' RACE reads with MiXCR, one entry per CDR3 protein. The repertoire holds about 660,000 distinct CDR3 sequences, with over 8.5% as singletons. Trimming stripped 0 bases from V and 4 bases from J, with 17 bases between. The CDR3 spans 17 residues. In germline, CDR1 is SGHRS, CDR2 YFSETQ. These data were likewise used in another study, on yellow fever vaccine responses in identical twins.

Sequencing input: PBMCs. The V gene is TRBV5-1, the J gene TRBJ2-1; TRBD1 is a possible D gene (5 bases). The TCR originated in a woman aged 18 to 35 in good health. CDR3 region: CASSLGGSIPFYNEQFF. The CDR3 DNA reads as TGCGCCAGCAGCTTGGGGGGCTCCATCCCCTTTTACAATGAGCAGTTCTTC.